This T cell receptor beta chain was captured by sequencing in a study of blood T cells in healthy people across ages. The second PCR ran about 6 to 11 cycles with a sample-barcoded 5' primer and J-beta primers. Every cDNA molecule carried a tag from a template-switch adaptor bearing 12 random nucleotides. One entry per CDR3 protein results from TCRdb running MiXCR on the 5' RACE reads. In the table there are 870,000 or so distinct CDR3 sequences, around 28% of which are singletons. V gave up 0 bases and J gave up 0 bases; unmatched junction bases: 6. The CDR3 runs 16 residues. CDR1 and CDR2 (germline): GTSNPN, SVGIG (reference sequence). This clonotype has a count of ten or more.

Sample: blood. The chain joins TRBV30 to TRBJ2-7; 9 bases match TRBD1. This TCR came from a woman older than 75 in good health. The CDR3 reads CAWSVRGTGNSYEQYF. The CDR3 DNA sequence: TGTGCCTGGAGTGTTCGGGGGACAGGGAACTCCTACGAGCAGTACTTC.